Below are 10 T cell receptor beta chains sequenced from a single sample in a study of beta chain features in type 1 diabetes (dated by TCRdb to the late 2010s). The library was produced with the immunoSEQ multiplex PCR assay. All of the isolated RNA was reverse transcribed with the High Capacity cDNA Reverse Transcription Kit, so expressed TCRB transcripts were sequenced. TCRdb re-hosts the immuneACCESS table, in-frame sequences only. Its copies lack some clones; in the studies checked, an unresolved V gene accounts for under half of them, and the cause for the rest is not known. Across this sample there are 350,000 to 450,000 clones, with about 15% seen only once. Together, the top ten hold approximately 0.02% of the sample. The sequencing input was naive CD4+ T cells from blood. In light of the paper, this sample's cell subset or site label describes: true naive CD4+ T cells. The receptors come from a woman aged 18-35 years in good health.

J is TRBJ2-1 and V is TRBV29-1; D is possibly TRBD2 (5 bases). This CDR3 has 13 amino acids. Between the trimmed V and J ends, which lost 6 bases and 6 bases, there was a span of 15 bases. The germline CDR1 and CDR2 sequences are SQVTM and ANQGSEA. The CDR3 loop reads CSVGSLPGNEQFF. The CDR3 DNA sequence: TGCAGCGTGGGGAGCCTCCCCGGCAATGAGCAGTTCTTC.

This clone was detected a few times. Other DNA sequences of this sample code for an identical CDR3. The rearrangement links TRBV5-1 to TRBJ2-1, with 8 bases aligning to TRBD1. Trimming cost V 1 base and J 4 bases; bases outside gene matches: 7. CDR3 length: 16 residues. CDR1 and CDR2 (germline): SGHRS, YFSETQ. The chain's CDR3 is CASSLRLGQAYNEQFF. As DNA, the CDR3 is TGCGCCAGCAGCTTGAGGTTGGGACAGGCGTACAATGAGCAGTTCTTC. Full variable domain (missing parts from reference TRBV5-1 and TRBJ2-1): KAGVTQTPRYLIKTRGQQVTLSCSPISGHRSVSWYQQTPGQGLQFLFEYFSETQRNKGNFPGRFSGRQFSNSRSEMNVSTLELGDSALYLCASSLRLGQAYNEQFFGPGTRLTVL.

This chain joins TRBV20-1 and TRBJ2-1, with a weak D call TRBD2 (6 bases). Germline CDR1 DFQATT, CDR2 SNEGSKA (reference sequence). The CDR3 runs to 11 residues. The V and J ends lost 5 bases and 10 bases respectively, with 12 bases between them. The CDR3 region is CSAHRRGEQFF. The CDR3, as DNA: TGCAGTGCTCATAGGCGGGGCGAGCAGTTCTTC.

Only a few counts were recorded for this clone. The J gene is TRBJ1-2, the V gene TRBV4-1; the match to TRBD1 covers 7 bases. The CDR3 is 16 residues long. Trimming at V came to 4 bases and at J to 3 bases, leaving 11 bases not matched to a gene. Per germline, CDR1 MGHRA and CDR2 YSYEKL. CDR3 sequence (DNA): TGCGCCAGCAGCCGGTCGCGAGGGGGCGCTGACTATGGCTACACCTTC. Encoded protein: CASSRSRGGADYGYTF.

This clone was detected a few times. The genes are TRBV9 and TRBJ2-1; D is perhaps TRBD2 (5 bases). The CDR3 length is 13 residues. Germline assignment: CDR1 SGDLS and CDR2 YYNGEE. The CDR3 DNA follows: TGTGCAACCGGCCCGGGAACCTACAATGAGCAGTTCTTC. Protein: CATGPGTYNEQFF.

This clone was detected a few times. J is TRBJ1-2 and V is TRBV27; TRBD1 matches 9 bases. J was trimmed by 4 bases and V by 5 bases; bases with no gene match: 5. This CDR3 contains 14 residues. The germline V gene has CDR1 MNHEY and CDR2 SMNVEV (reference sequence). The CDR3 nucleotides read TGTGCCAGCAGTCCCGGGACAGGGAGCTATGGCTACACCTTC. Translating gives CASSPGTGSYGYTF.

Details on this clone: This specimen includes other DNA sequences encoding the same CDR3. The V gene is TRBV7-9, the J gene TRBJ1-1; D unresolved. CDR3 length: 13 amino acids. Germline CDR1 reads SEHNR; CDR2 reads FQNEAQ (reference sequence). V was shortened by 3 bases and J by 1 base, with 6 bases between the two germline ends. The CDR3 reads CASSFSGNTEAFF. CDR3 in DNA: TGTGCCAGCAGCTTCTCCGGGAACACTGAAGCTTTCTTT. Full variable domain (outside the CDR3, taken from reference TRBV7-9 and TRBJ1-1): DTGVSQNPRHKITKRGQNVTFRCDPISEHNRLYWYRQTLGQGPEFLTYFQNEAQLEKSRLLSDRFSAERPKGSFSTLEIQRTEQGDSAMYLCASSFSGNTEAFFGQGTRLTVV.

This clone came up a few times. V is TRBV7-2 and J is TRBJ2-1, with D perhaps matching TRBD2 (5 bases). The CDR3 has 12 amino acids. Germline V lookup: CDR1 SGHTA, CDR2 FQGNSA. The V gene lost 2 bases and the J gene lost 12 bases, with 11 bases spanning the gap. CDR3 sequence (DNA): TGTGCCAGCAGCTTAACCGGGATAGGGCAGTTCTTC. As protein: CASSLTGIGQFF. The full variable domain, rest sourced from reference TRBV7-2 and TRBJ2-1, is GAGVSQSPSNKVTEKGKDVELRCDPISGHTALYWYRQSLGQGLEFLIYFQGNSAPDKSGLPSDRFSAERTGGSVSTLTIQRTQQEDSAVYLCASSLTGIGQFFGPGTRLTVL.

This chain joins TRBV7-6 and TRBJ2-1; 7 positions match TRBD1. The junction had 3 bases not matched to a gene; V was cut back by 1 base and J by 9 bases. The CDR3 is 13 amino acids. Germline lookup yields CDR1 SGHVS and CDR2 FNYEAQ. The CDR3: CASSLGRGFEQFF. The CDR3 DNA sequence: TGTGCCAGCAGCTTAGGCAGGGGGTTTGAGCAGTTCTTC.

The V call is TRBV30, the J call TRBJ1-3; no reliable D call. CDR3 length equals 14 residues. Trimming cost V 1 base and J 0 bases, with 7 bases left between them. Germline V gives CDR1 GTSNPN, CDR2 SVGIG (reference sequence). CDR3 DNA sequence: TGTGCCTGGAGTGAAAATAGCTCTGGAAACACCATATATTTT. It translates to CAWSENSSGNTIYF.